This TCR beta chain was identified in a study of vaccination and CD4 T cells after COVID-19. Whole-study context: The cells in question were stimulated using overlapping spike peptides derived from SARS-CoV-2, HCoV-NL63, HCoV-OC43 and HCoV-229E.

A remark on this clonotype: Its antigen is currently unknown.

General study results and limits: Counts of SARS-CoV-2-reactive clonotypes had a median that went from approximately 21 to 40, a nonsignificant change.

Treatment meaning: approximately 10-day PBMC culture with coronavirus spike peptide pools or control peptides (ViraFEST assay). The Oncomine TCR Beta short-read assay sequenced DNA from cultured CD4+ T cells. MiXCR, applied by TCRdb to the PCR reads, yields one record per CDR3 protein. The sample gives 10,000 or so distinct CDR3 sequences, around 55% of which show up once; 7.5% to 8% is in the top ten. V lost 4 bases, J lost 2 bases, and 12 bases lay in between. The germline V gene encodes CDR1 MNHEY and CDR2 SMNVEV (reference sequence). The CDR3 extends over 14 amino acids. The TCR originated in a human donor who had recovered from COVID-19. The specimen sequenced was CD4+ T cells from blood, cultured in vitro. The V and J genes are TRBV27 and TRBJ2-7; the D gene could be TRBD1 or TRBD2 (6 bases each). The CDR3 region is CASSWERGPYEQYF. The CDR3 region has the DNA TGTGCCAGCAGTTGGGAACGGGGGCCCTACGAGCAGTACTTC.